This is a list of T cell receptor beta chains from one sample in a study of response to subunit inactivated influenza vaccine. TCRdb reanalysed the RT-PCR reads using MiXCR and keeps one entry per CDR3 protein. The sample includes approximately 230,000 distinct CDR3 sequences, less than 15% of them seen just once. Sequences were derived from non-naive T cells sorted from PBMCs, sampled approximately 15 days before vaccination. The receptors come from a man in his fifties who received an inactivated influenza vaccine. The CDR3 runs from the conserved cysteine through the conserved F or W. The D gene is left open where the match is weak. Only some rows state a clone size, as once, few, many or a class for expanded clones.

cdr3_aa: CAWSLVAKNIQYF; cdr3_nt: TGTGCCTGGAGTCTAGTAGCCAAAAACATTCAGTACTTC; j_call: TRBJ2-4; d_call: .; cdr3_length: 13; v_call: TRBV30; clone_size: .
cdr3_aa: CSARVGGGANVLTF; cdr3_nt: TGCAGTGCTAGAGTGGGCGGCGGGGCCAACGTCCTGACTTTC; j_call: TRBJ2-6; d_call: .; cdr3_length: 14; v_call: TRBV20-1; clone_size: few
cdr3_aa: CASSFRVDEKLFF; cdr3_nt: TGTGCCAGCAGCTTCCGGGTAGATGAAAAACTGTTTTTT; j_call: TRBJ1-4; d_call: .; cdr3_length: 13; v_call: TRBV11-2; clone_size: many
cdr3_aa: CASSLDGRVGNEQFF; cdr3_nt: TGTGCCAGCAGTCTGGACGGGAGGGTGGGCAATGAGCAGTTCTTC; j_call: TRBJ2-1; d_call: TRBD2; cdr3_length: 15; v_call: TRBV12-3/TRBV12-4; clone_size: few
cdr3_aa: CASSESSGLARSTDTQYF; cdr3_nt: TGTGCCAGCAGTGAAAGTTCTGGACTAGCGAGGAGCACAGATACGCAGTATTTT; j_call: TRBJ2-3; d_call: TRBD2; cdr3_length: 18; v_call: TRBV2; clone_size: .
cdr3_aa: CSARGPTLYEQYF; cdr3_nt: TGCAGTGCTAGGGGACCGACACTCTACGAGCAGTACTTC; j_call: TRBJ2-7; d_call: .; cdr3_length: 13; v_call: TRBV20-1; clone_size: many
cdr3_aa: CSVEDMAGGLSYEQYF; cdr3_nt: TGCAGCGTTGAAGATATGGCAGGGGGCCTATCCTACGAGCAGTACTTC; j_call: TRBJ2-7; d_call: TRBD1; cdr3_length: 16; v_call: TRBV29-1; clone_size: .
cdr3_aa: CASSEIWPNTGELFF; cdr3_nt: TGTGCCAGCAGTGAAATCTGGCCCAACACCGGGGAGCTGTTTTTT; j_call: TRBJ2-2; d_call: .; cdr3_length: 15; v_call: TRBV6-1; clone_size: .
cdr3_aa: CASSQELAYNEQFF; cdr3_nt: TGCGCCAGCAGCCAAGAACTAGCGTACAATGAGCAGTTCTTC; j_call: TRBJ2-1; d_call: TRBD2; cdr3_length: 14; v_call: TRBV4-1; clone_size: few
cdr3_aa: CSARDLTGFTYEQYF; cdr3_nt: TGCAGTGCTAGAGACTTGACAGGGTTTACCTACGAGCAGTACTTC; j_call: TRBJ2-7; d_call: TRBD1; cdr3_length: 15; v_call: TRBV20-1; clone_size: .
cdr3_aa: CASSLYERGTGELFF; cdr3_nt: TGTGCCAGCAGCTTGTACGAGCGGGGTACCGGGGAGCTGTTTTTT; j_call: TRBJ2-2; d_call: TRBD2; cdr3_length: 15; v_call: TRBV5-6; clone_size: once
cdr3_aa: CASSRGVAAQETQYF; cdr3_nt: TGTGCCAGCTCGAGGGGGGTAGCGGCCCAAGAGACCCAGTACTTC; j_call: TRBJ2-5; d_call: .; cdr3_length: 15; v_call: TRBV12-3/TRBV12-4; clone_size: few
cdr3_aa: CSAMGNTDTQYF; cdr3_nt: TGCAGTGCTATGGGGAACACAGATACGCAGTATTTT; j_call: TRBJ2-3; d_call: .; cdr3_length: 12; v_call: TRBV20-1; clone_size: many
cdr3_aa: CASSLREGLLDEQYF; cdr3_nt: TGCGCCAGCAGCTTGCGGGAGGGCCTATTGGACGAGCAGTACTTC; j_call: TRBJ2-7; d_call: TRBD2; cdr3_length: 15; v_call: TRBV5-1; clone_size: few
cdr3_aa: CASSLRGIGGYTF; cdr3_nt: TGTGCCAGCAGCCTACGGGGAATTGGGGGCTACACCTTC; j_call: TRBJ1-2; d_call: .; cdr3_length: 13; v_call: TRBV12-3/TRBV12-4; clone_size: .
cdr3_aa: CASSSGGWEETQYF; cdr3_nt: TGTGCCAGCAGTTCTGGGGGCTGGGAAGAGACCCAGTACTTC; j_call: TRBJ2-5; d_call: .; cdr3_length: 14; v_call: TRBV7-9; clone_size: .
cdr3_aa: CASSSDRLNNSPLHF; cdr3_nt: TGTGCCAGCAGCTCTGACAGGCTCAACAATTCACCCCTCCACTTT; j_call: TRBJ1-6; d_call: .; cdr3_length: 15; v_call: TRBV7-9; clone_size: .
cdr3_aa: CASSPGAGPKNIQYF; cdr3_nt: TGTGCCAGCAGCCCCGGAGCAGGTCCCAAAAACATTCAGTACTTC; j_call: TRBJ2-4; d_call: .; cdr3_length: 15; v_call: TRBV11-2; clone_size: .
cdr3_aa: CASRTGTGRVQPQHF; cdr3_nt: TGTGCCAGCAGAACCGGGACAGGGAGAGTGCAGCCCCAGCATTTT; j_call: TRBJ1-5; d_call: TRBD1; cdr3_length: 15; v_call: TRBV28; clone_size: many
cdr3_aa: CASSQSLLSSYNEQFF; cdr3_nt: TGTGCCAGCAGCCAAAGTCTCCTGAGCTCCTACAATGAGCAGTTCTTC; j_call: TRBJ2-1; d_call: .; cdr3_length: 16; v_call: TRBV4-2; clone_size: many
cdr3_aa: CASSRPMGLAEHEQYF; cdr3_nt: TGTGCCAGCAGTCGACCTATGGGACTAGCAGAACACGAGCAGTACTTC; j_call: TRBJ2-7; d_call: TRBD2; cdr3_length: 16; v_call: TRBV28; clone_size: .
cdr3_aa: CASSLSLAGGRGTDTQYF; cdr3_nt: TGTGCCAGCAGCTTGTCGCTAGCGGGGGGGCGTGGCACAGATACGCAGTATTTT; j_call: TRBJ2-3; d_call: TRBD2; cdr3_length: 18; v_call: TRBV7-2; clone_size: medium-sized
cdr3_aa: CASSLRDDTGELFF; cdr3_nt: TGTGCCAGCAGCTTGCGGGATGACACCGGGGAGCTGTTTTTT; j_call: TRBJ2-2; d_call: .; cdr3_length: 14; v_call: TRBV5-5; clone_size: many
cdr3_aa: CASSLGQASQETQYF; cdr3_nt: TGTGCTAGCAGCTTAGGACAGGCGTCCCAAGAGACCCAGTACTTC; j_call: TRBJ2-5; d_call: TRBD1; cdr3_length: 15; v_call: TRBV7-7; clone_size: .
cdr3_aa: CASSIRRAGVYNEQFF; cdr3_nt: TGTGCCAGTAGTATACGTCGAGCGGGGGTCTACAATGAGCAGTTCTTC; j_call: TRBJ2-1; d_call: TRBD2; cdr3_length: 16; v_call: TRBV19; clone_size: few
cdr3_aa: CASSRISGGASDTQYF; cdr3_nt: TGTGCCAGCAGCCGGATAAGCGGGGGGGCGAGTGATACGCAGTATTTT; j_call: TRBJ2-3; d_call: TRBD2; cdr3_length: 16; v_call: TRBV7-9; clone_size: few
cdr3_aa: CSATHLRDRNQPQHF; cdr3_nt: TGCAGTGCTACGCACTTACGAGATAGAAATCAGCCCCAGCATTTT; j_call: TRBJ1-5; d_call: .; cdr3_length: 15; v_call: TRBV20-1; clone_size: .
cdr3_aa: CASSQEGRTQYF; cdr3_nt: TGTGCCAGCAGCCAAGAGGGGAGGACGCAGTATTTT; j_call: TRBJ2-3; d_call: .; cdr3_length: 12; v_call: TRBV3-1; clone_size: .
cdr3_aa: CASSSLDRGIDGYTF; cdr3_nt: TGTGCCAGCAGTTCCCTCGACAGGGGAATCGATGGCTACACCTTC; j_call: TRBJ1-2; d_call: TRBD1; cdr3_length: 15; v_call: TRBV12-3/TRBV12-4; clone_size: few
cdr3_aa: CASSSYGRGGYTF; cdr3_nt: TGTGCCAGCAGCTCCTACGGTAGGGGCGGCTACACCTTC; j_call: TRBJ1-2; d_call: .; cdr3_length: 13; v_call: TRBV3-1; clone_size: .
cdr3_aa: CASSYVSGAGQPQHF; cdr3_nt: TGTGCCAGCAGTTACGTATCGGGGGCCGGTCAGCCCCAGCATTTT; j_call: TRBJ1-5; d_call: .; cdr3_length: 15; v_call: TRBV6-5; clone_size: many
cdr3_aa: CASSLNGPYGYTF; cdr3_nt: TGTGCCAGCAGCCTAAATGGCCCCTATGGCTACACCTTC; j_call: TRBJ1-2; d_call: .; cdr3_length: 13; v_call: TRBV14; clone_size: .
cdr3_aa: CSASVDSGGTDTQYF; cdr3_nt: TGCAGTGCGTCAGTAGACAGTGGAGGGACAGATACGCAGTATTTT; j_call: TRBJ2-3; d_call: .; cdr3_length: 15; v_call: TRBV20-1; clone_size: many
cdr3_aa: CASSLGTGGPLDQPQHF; cdr3_nt: TGTGCCAGCAGCTTAGGTACAGGGGGCCCCCTGGATCAGCCCCAGCATTTT; j_call: TRBJ1-5; d_call: TRBD1; cdr3_length: 17; v_call: TRBV7-6; clone_size: .
cdr3_aa: CASSHLDDEQFF; cdr3_nt: TGTGCCAGCAGCCACTTAGACGATGAGCAGTTCTTC; j_call: TRBJ2-1; d_call: .; cdr3_length: 12; v_call: TRBV14; clone_size: many
cdr3_aa: CASSRALGGKNTGELFF; cdr3_nt: TGTGCCAGCAGCCGCGCTCTGGGCGGGAAGAACACCGGGGAGCTGTTTTTT; j_call: TRBJ2-2; d_call: .; cdr3_length: 17; v_call: TRBV11-2; clone_size: many
cdr3_aa: CASSRGRGVQETQYF; cdr3_nt: TGTGCCAGCAGCCGGGGAAGGGGGGTACAAGAGACCCAGTACTTC; j_call: TRBJ2-5; d_call: .; cdr3_length: 15; v_call: TRBV7-2; clone_size: .
cdr3_aa: CASSLGQLFGSPLHF; cdr3_nt: TGTGCCAGCAGTTTGGGGCAGCTCTTTGGGTCACCCCTCCACTTT; j_call: TRBJ1-6; d_call: .; cdr3_length: 15; v_call: TRBV12-3/TRBV12-4; clone_size: few
cdr3_aa: CSAGLGLTEAFF; cdr3_nt: TGCAGTGCCGGACTGGGTTTGACTGAAGCTTTCTTT; j_call: TRBJ1-1; d_call: .; cdr3_length: 12; v_call: TRBV20-1; clone_size: few
cdr3_aa: CASSQDGGTLFYNSPLHF; cdr3_nt: TGCGCCAGCAGCCAAGACGGAGGTACACTTTTCTATAATTCACCCCTCCACTTT; j_call: TRBJ1-6; d_call: .; cdr3_length: 18; v_call: TRBV4-1; clone_size: many
cdr3_aa: CASRGETGNSPLHF; cdr3_nt: TGTGCCAGCAGGGGCGAGACAGGGAATTCACCCCTCCACTTT; j_call: TRBJ1-6; d_call: TRBD1; cdr3_length: 14; v_call: TRBV6-6; clone_size: many